Following are 17 T cell receptor beta chains from one sample sequenced in a study of T cell repertoires in cytomegalovirus infection. TCRdb independently ran MiXCR on the reads; one entry per CDR3 protein. The sample includes 150,000 to 180,000 distinct CDR3 sequences, about 20% of them seen just once. Sequencing was done on a sample of PBMCs. The receptor set was obtained from a human donor in good health (CMV status not recorded). Some clones in this sample may be carry-over from other donors' samples.

This clonotype was found a few times. This chain uses TRBV28 with TRBJ1-4; maybe TRBD1 (6 bases). The CDR3 has 15 amino acids. Trimming stripped 3 bases from V and 3 bases from J, with 11 bases between. CDR1 is MDHEN, CDR2 SYDVKM, per germline. CDR3 bases: TGTGCCAGCAGTTTCTCCGACAGGTCTAATGAAAAACTGTTTTTT. Translating it yields CASSFSDRSNEKLFF.

The chain is built from TRBV11-3 and TRBJ2-5; unclear D gene. Germline assignment: CDR1 SGHNT and CDR2 YENEEA. V was trimmed by 3 bases and J by 2 bases, leaving 10 bases between them. This CDR3 is 14 amino acids long. CDR3 nucleotide sequence: TGTGCCAGCAGCTTGGCTACAGAACAAGAGACCCAGTACTTC. It is translated as CASSLATEQETQYF.

As to this clonotype: A read error may account for a junction end that differs from germline. The rearrangement uses TRBV6-1 and TRBJ1-1; no reliable D call. This CDR3 spans 15 amino acids. Per the germline V gene, CDR1 is MNHNS and CDR2 is SASEGT. Here the CDR3 reads CARSEFGRGDTEAFF. The CDR3 DNA is TGTGCCAGAAGTGAATTTGGTAGAGGAGACACTGAAGCTTTCTTT.

The V and J genes are TRBV20-1 and TRBJ1-5; D not certain. Trimming cost V 4 bases and J 0 bases, with 13 bases left between them. The CDR3 contains 15 residues. Germline CDR1 reads DFQATT; CDR2 reads SNEGSKA (reference sequence). CDR3 nucleotide sequence: TGCAGTGCTAAGACACGTACTTATAGCAATCAGCCCCAGCATTTT. Protein: CSAKTRTYSNQPQHF.

Worth noting for this clonotype: A much larger clone differs by one base, so this may be a read error. This sequence joins TRBV7-2 and TRBJ1-2, with 7 bases lining up with TRBD1. Looked up from germline, CDR1 is SGHTA and CDR2 is FQGNSA. V shed 1 base, J shed 6 bases, and the junction held 5 bases outside the gene matches. The CDR3 runs to 14 residues. CDR3 nucleotides: TGTGCCAGCAGCTTAGTAGCAGGGGGTCATGGCTACACCTTC. It specifies CASSLVAGGHGYTF.

The chain joins TRBV28 to TRBJ2-3, with TRBD2 matching over 7 bases. This CDR3 region has 19 residues. The ends lost 0 bases at V and 1 base at J; junction bases unmatched: 13. Looked up from germline, CDR1 is MDHEN and CDR2 is SYDVKM. DNA for the CDR3: TGTGCCAGCAGTTTATGGTCTAGCGGAAAAAGGGGTGGCACAGATACGCAGTATTTT. Its translation: CASSLWSSGKRGGTDTQYF. The full variable domain, rest sourced from reference TRBV28 and TRBJ2-3, is DVKVTQSSRYLVKRTGEKVFLECVQDMDHENMFWYRQDPGLGLRLIYFSYDVKMKEKGDIPEGYSVSREKKERFSLILESASTNQTSMYLCASSLWSSGKRGGTDTQYFGPGTRLTVL.

V and J are TRBV20-1 and TRBJ1-1; D possibly corresponds to TRBD1 (5 bases). The V gene lost 2 bases and the J gene lost 5 bases, with 24 bases spanning the gap. The CDR3 sequence is 17 residues long. Per germline, CDR1 DFQATT and CDR2 SNEGSKA (reference sequence). The CDR3 nucleotides read TGCAGTGCTAGACACTTTGGGGCTCCAGGGAGGGAGACTGAAGCTTTCTTT. Its translation is CSARHFGAPGRETEAFF.

This clonotype has at least ten counts. The V gene is TRBV7-9, the J gene TRBJ1-4, with TRBD1 matching 9 bases. Germline assignment: CDR1 SEHNR and CDR2 FQNEAQ (reference sequence). V shed 4 bases and J 7 bases; nucleotides not matched to a gene: 4. The CDR3 length is 14 residues. The CDR3 nucleotides read TGTGCCAGCAGCTCGGGACAGGGAACTGAAAAACTGTTTTTT. It encodes CASSSGQGTEKLFF. The full variable domain, rest sourced from reference TRBV7-9 and TRBJ1-4, is DTGVSQNPRHKITKRGQNVTFRCDPISEHNRLYWYRQTLGQGPEFLTYFQNEAQLEKSRLLSDRFSAERPKGSFSTLEIQRTEQGDSAMYLCASSSGQGTEKLFFGSGTQLSVL.

This clonotype was detected only once. CDR3 sequence: CSVAGGSYEQYF. The CDR3 coding sequence is TGCAGTGTTGCGGGAGGGTCCTACGAGCAGTACTTC. The chain combines TRBV20-1 with TRBJ2-7, with TRBD2 matching 9 bases. This CDR3 comprises 12 residues. From germline, CDR1 is DFQATT and CDR2 SNEGSKA (reference sequence). V lost 7 bases and J lost 1; bases outside the gene matches: 2.

This clonotype was counted at least ten times. In nucleotides, the CDR3 is TGTGCCAGCACCTCCGGCGGGGCAACCTACGAGCAGTACTTC. Translating it yields CASTSGGATYEQYF. This chain uses TRBV28 with TRBJ2-7; the D gene is possibly TRBD2 (6 bases). The CDR3 is made up of 14 amino acids. With 7 bases removed from V and 2 bases from J, the gap between germline ends came to 15 bases. The germline V gene has CDR1 MDHEN and CDR2 SYDVKM.

There are a few counts of this clonotype. The gene calls are TRBV12-3 or TRBV12-4 and TRBJ2-2; TRBD2 matches at 10 bases. The V and J ends lost 2 bases and 2 bases, in that order; junction bases with no gene match: 5. This CDR3 has 17 residues. In DNA, the CDR3 is TGTGCCAGCAGTTTAACTAGCGGGACCGGAAACACCGGGGAGCTGTTTTTT. Translated: CASSLTSGTGNTGELFF.

The chain combines TRBV14 with TRBJ2-7; 11 nucleotides align to TRBD1. CDR1 is SGHDN, CDR2 FVKESK, per germline. The junction had 5 bases not matched to a gene; V was cut back by 4 bases and J by 6 bases. The CDR3 length is 14 residues. In nucleotides, the CDR3 is TGTGCCAGCAGCCGGGACAGGGGGTCTGGCGAGCAGTACTTC. Amino acid sequence: CASSRDRGSGEQYF.

In its sample, this clonotype was seen many times. This sequence joins TRBV2 and TRBJ2-5, with TRBD2 identical over 11 bases. V lost 6 bases and J lost 2; bases outside the gene matches: 17. The CDR3 is 19 amino acids. Germline CDR1 is SNHLY and CDR2 is FYNNEI. This chain's CDR3 is CASRGFSGRAQQPQETQYF. CDR3 coding DNA: TGTGCCAGCAGGGGATTTAGCGGGAGGGCCCAACAACCGCAAGAGACCCAGTACTTC.

This clonotype was observed at least ten times. An end of the junction differs from the germline gene, which may be a read error. The chain recombines TRBV7-7 with TRBJ1-1; D may be TRBD1 (5 bases). The CDR3 has 13 residues. Germline CDR1 is SSHAT and CDR2 is FNYEAQ (reference sequence). The CDR3 region has the DNA TGTGCTAGCAGCTTATGGGACGCCACTGAAGCTTTCTTT. This gives the protein CASSLWDATEAFF. Looking up the rest from reference TRBV7-7 and TRBJ1-1 gives the full variable domain: GAGVSQSPRYKVTKRGQDVTLRCDPISSHATLYWYQQALGQGPEFLTYFNYEAQPDKSGLPSDRFSAERPEGSISTLTIQRTEQRDSAMYRCASSLWDATEAFFGQGTRLTVV.

The sample holds a few counts of this clonotype. V is TRBV29-1 and J is TRBJ2-1, with D possibly matching TRBD2 (5 bases). Germline CDR1 SQVTM, CDR2 ANQGSEA. V dropped 1 base and J dropped 7 bases, with 8 bases sitting between them. The CDR3 is 12 residues long. CDR3: CSVEVPGNEQFF. The CDR3 region has the DNA TGCAGCGTTGAAGTTCCGGGGAATGAGCAGTTCTTC.

The rearrangement joins TRBV20-1 to TRBJ2-5; D is unclear. The germline V gene has CDR1 DFQATT and CDR2 SNEGSKA (reference sequence). The CDR3 contains 13 residues. Between the trimmed V and J ends, which lost 6 bases and 4 bases, there was a span of 15 bases. The CDR3 sequence is CSAKSGLPETQYF. The CDR3 DNA reads as TGCAGTGCCAAAAGTGGGCTCCCAGAGACCCAGTACTTC.

The J gene is TRBJ1-2, the V gene TRBV3-1; perhaps TRBD1 as D (5 bases). Per the germline V gene, CDR1 is LGHDT and CDR2 is YNNKEL (reference sequence). The CDR3 runs 16 residues. Trimming pared 4 bases from V and 7 bases from J, leaving 22 bases between. CDR3 amino acids: CASSPIHQGRGIGYTF. CDR3 DNA sequence: TGTGCCAGCAGCCCAATACACCAGGGACGTGGAATTGGCTACACCTTC.